Listed below are T cell receptor beta chains from one sample, sequenced in a study of PD-1 blockade in classical Hodgkin lymphoma. Here immunoSEQ multiplex PCR was the method, and the copy in TCRdb shows in-frame clones only, minus some. This table has about 24,000 clones, about 83% appearing once. The source was CD4+ T cells from blood, collected at baseline. All receptors come from a human donor with classical Hodgkin lymphoma. The CDR3 runs from the conserved cysteine through the conserved F or W. A D gene is named only where the DNA matches it firmly. The listing skips clone size in some rows; elsewhere it reads once, few, many or a size class.

v_gene,d_gene,abundance,len,j_gene,CDR3nt,CDR3aa
TRBV5-1,.,.,16,TRBJ2-3,TGCGCCAGCAGGCCAGGGGGGACAGCAAGCACAGATACGCAGTATTTT,CASRPGGTASTDTQYF
TRBV7-9,TRBD1,.,13,TRBJ2-4,TGTGCCAGCAGCCGGACAGGGGAAAACATTCAGTACTTC,CASSRTGENIQYF
TRBV6-4,.,.,14,TRBJ2-3,TGTGCCAGCAGTGCTACCGGGACCACAGATACGCAGTATTTT,CASSATGTTDTQYF
TRBV5-1,.,.,15,TRBJ1-2,TGCGCCAGCAGCCCGATGCAGGGGCGAGGCTATGGCTACACCTTC,CASSPMQGRGYGYTF
TRBV30,.,.,13,TRBJ2-2,TGTGCCTGTCAGGGGGGCGGCACCGGGGAGCTGTTTTTT,CACQGGGTGELFF
TRBV19,.,.,13,TRBJ1-6,TGTGCCAGTAGTACAGGGGAGAATTCACCCCTCCACTTT,CASSTGENSPLHF
TRBV5-1,TRBD1,.,13,TRBJ1-2,TGCGCCAGCAGCACGACAGGGGATTATGGCTACACCTTC,CASSTTGDYGYTF
TRBV11-3,.,.,15,TRBJ2-7,TGTGCCAGCAGCCCAGGGGTGCAACCCCCCTACGAGCAGTACTTC,CASSPGVQPPYEQYF
TRBV7-2,.,.,12,TRBJ2-5,TGTGCCAGCAGCTCGGGACGGGAGACCCAGTACTTC,CASSSGRETQYF
TRBV28,TRBD1,once,13,TRBJ1-2,TGTGCCAGCAGCGTACAGGGGGCGGTTGGCTACACCTTC,CASSVQGAVGYTF
TRBV7-9,.,few,12,TRBJ1-4,TGTGCCAGCAGCATAAAGGATGAAAAACTGTTTTTT,CASSIKDEKLFF
TRBV28,.,once,16,TRBJ2-3,TGTGCCAGCAGACGTCCCGTGTTAGGTCGCACAGATACGCAGTATTTT,CASRRPVLGRTDTQYF
TRBV14,.,.,13,TRBJ1-2,TGTGCCAGCAGCCAAGGGTCCCCCTATGGCTACACCTTC,CASSQGSPYGYTF
TRBV9,.,.,13,TRBJ1-1,TGTGCCAGCAGGTTTCTCCAGGACACTGAAGCTTTCTTT,CASRFLQDTEAFF
TRBV14,TRBD1,.,15,TRBJ1-5,TGTGCCAGCAGCCCCGACAGGGGAAGCAATCAGCCCCAGCATTTT,CASSPDRGSNQPQHF
TRBV6-6,.,.,15,TRBJ1-6,TGTGCCAGCAGCCCCCTCGGAGGGGGGGGTTCACCCCTCCACTTT,CASSPLGGGGSPLHF
TRBV9,TRBD2,.,16,TRBJ2-5,TGTGCCAGCAGCGTAGTGGCTAGCGGGGGGGCCGAGACCCAGTACTTC,CASSVVASGGAETQYF
TRBV7-2,.,.,15,TRBJ1-6,TGTGCCAGCAGCTTAATTGGTCTTACTAATTCACCCCTCCACTTT,CASSLIGLTNSPLHF
TRBV28,TRBD1,.,15,TRBJ2-7,TGTGCCAGCAGTTCGCTGGACAGGGGTCCCTACGAGCAGTACTTC,CASSSLDRGPYEQYF
TRBV29-1,TRBD1,.,19,TRBJ1-2,TGCAGCGTTGAAGTCTCGGGAGGTGGCAGGGGGCTCTTTACTAGTGGCTGCACCTTC,CSVEVSGGGRGLFTSGCTF
TRBV4-2,TRBD1,.,15,TRBJ2-5,TGTGCCAGCAGCCAGACCGGGACAGAACAAGAGACCCAGTACTTC,CASSQTGTEQETQYF
TRBV6-5,.,.,15,TRBJ1-1,TGTGCCAGCAGTTATGGCGTCCCCCGGGACACTGAAGCTTTCTTT,CASSYGVPRDTEAFF
TRBV19,TRBD1,once,15,TRBJ2-6,TGTGCCAGTAGTACTGGACAGGGTGGGGCCAACGTCCTGACTTTC,CASSTGQGGANVLTF
TRBV18,.,.,18,TRBJ1-4,TGTGCCAGCTCACCACCGTCGACAGCCCAAACCCGGTATGAAAAACTGTTTTTT,CASSPPSTAQTRYEKLFF
TRBV28,TRBD1,.,15,TRBJ1-4,TGTGCCAGCAGCCTACACAGGGCAGGGGGGGAAAAACTGTTTTTT,CASSLHRAGGEKLFF
TRBV5-1,TRBD2,.,17,TRBJ2-7,TGCGCCAGCAGCTTGGGGCCTCGGGGCCTCCCGGGGGGCGAGCAGTACTTC,CASSLGPRGLPGGEQYF
TRBV7-9,TRBD2,.,15,TRBJ2-3,TGTGCCAGCAGGGGAACTAGCGGGGGGCCAGATACGCAGTATTTT,CASRGTSGGPDTQYF
TRBV7-6,.,.,16,TRBJ1-3,TGTGCCAGCAGCTTAGGACAGTCAAACTCTGGAAACACCATATATTTT,CASSLGQSNSGNTIYF
TRBV18,.,.,17,TRBJ1-1,TGTGCCAGCTCACTCAGACAGGCTGCTACCATGAACACTGAAGCTTTCTTT,CASSLRQAATMNTEAFF
TRBV11-2,TRBD1,.,14,TRBJ1-1,TGTGCCAGCAGCCTCGACAGGGGATCGTCCCGGGCTTTCTTT,CASSLDRGSSRAFF
TRBV6-5,.,.,16,TRBJ1-2,TGTGCCAGCAGTTACTCGGGAACAACCCTTAACTATGGCTACACCTTC,CASSYSGTTLNYGYTF
TRBV6-5,.,.,14,TRBJ1-6,TGTGCCAGCAGTTACTTCGGGGGGGAATCACCCCTCCACTTT,CASSYFGGESPLHF
TRBV7-6,.,.,14,TRBJ1-1,TGTGCCAGCAGCTTAGTTGCAGAGAACACTGAAGCTTTCTTT,CASSLVAENTEAFF
TRBV29-1,.,.,13,TRBJ1-1,TGCAGCGTTGTACGACAGCAGAACACTGAAGCTTTCTTT,CSVVRQQNTEAFF
TRBV25-1,TRBD2,once,15,TRBJ2-3,TGTGCCAGCAGTGAATATAGCGGGGGGGCAGATACGCAGTATTTT,CASSEYSGGADTQYF
TRBV2,.,.,13,TRBJ2-1,TGTGCCAGCAGTGTTGGGATATACAATGAGCAGTTCTTC,CASSVGIYNEQFF
TRBV30,.,once,13,TRBJ1-3,TGTGCCAGAGGACAAAACTCTGGAAACACCATATATTTT,CARGQNSGNTIYF
TRBV4-3,.,once,14,TRBJ2-1,TGCGCCAGCAGCCAAGTTTCATGGGTCAATGAGCAGTTCTTC,CASSQVSWVNEQFF
TRBV4-2,TRBD2,once,16,TRBJ2-3,TGTGCCAGCAGCCAGAGACTAGCGGGGGACACAGATACGCAGTATTTT,CASSQRLAGDTDTQYF
TRBV11-2,.,few,14,TRBJ1-1,TGTGCCAGCAGCTTGACGGCAGGGAATACTGAAGCTTTCTTT,CASSLTAGNTEAFF
TRBV28,.,.,15,TRBJ1-1,TGTGCCAGCAGTTCCATGGGGCAGGGAGGTACTGAAGCTTTCTTT,CASSSMGQGGTEAFF
TRBV7-2,.,.,14,TRBJ1-2,TGTGCCAGCAGCGGAGGACCAGGGATTTATGGCTACACCTTC,CASSGGPGIYGYTF
TRBV6-6,.,.,15,TRBJ1-2,TGTGCCAGCAGGACACTAAGTCAGACGGGGTATGGCTACACCTTC,CASRTLSQTGYGYTF
TRBV5-1,TRBD1,.,15,TRBJ1-6,TGCGCCAGCAGCTGGGACAGGCCGGAGAATTCACCCCTCCACTTT,CASSWDRPENSPLHF
TRBV7-7,.,.,14,TRBJ2-5,TGTGCTAGCAGCCCGACGGGAGCCGAAGAGACCCAGTACTTC,CASSPTGAEETQYF
TRBV5-1,TRBD1,.,14,TRBJ2-2,TGCGCCAGCAGCAACGGACAGGCCCCCGGGGAGCTGTTTTTT,CASSNGQAPGELFF
TRBV4-2,TRBD1,.,15,TRBJ1-4,TGTGCCAGCAGACTTACAGGGGAATTTGATGAAAAACTGTTTTTT,CASRLTGEFDEKLFF
TRBV9,.,.,14,TRBJ1-3,TGTGCCAGCAGCGTAGACAGGTCTGGAAACACCATATATTTT,CASSVDRSGNTIYF
TRBV7-6,.,.,13,TRBJ2-1,TGTGCCAGCAGCTTAGAGTCACAGGGTCCGCAGTTCTTC,CASSLESQGPQFF